Shown below are 14 T cell receptor beta chains from a single sample sequenced in a study of shared clonotypes between healthy human individuals. Positively selected for CCR7, the CD45RO-negative cells used as naive CD8 cells excluded terminally differentiated effector memory CD45RA+ cells. The repertoire was sequenced with immunoSEQ multiplex PCR; TCRdb's copy has only in-frame clones and lacks some. Altogether hundreds of thousands of clones are present, 85% to 95% being singletons, with the ten largest covering 0.095% to 0.14%. The sequencing input was naive CD8+ T cells sorted from blood. All receptors come from a woman under 40 in good health.

This chain links TRBV28 with TRBJ1-4, with TRBD1 as a possible D gene (6 bases). This CDR3 has 16 amino acids. Germline CDR1 reads MDHEN; CDR2 reads SYDVKM. V shed 5 bases and J shed 5 bases, with 18 bases lying between them. The DNA of the CDR3 is TGTGCCAGCAGTCAAATTTGGACAGATCCGAATGAAAAACTGTTTTTT. This translates into CASSQIWTDPNEKLFF. Based on the CDR3 plus reference TRBV28 and TRBJ1-4, the full variable domain is DVKVTQSSRYLVKRTGEKVFLECVQDMDHENMFWYRQDPGLGLRLIYFSYDVKMKEKGDIPEGYSVSREKKERFSLILESASTNQTSMYLCASSQIWTDPNEKLFFGSGTQLSVL.

This rearrangement joins TRBV9 to TRBJ2-7; D remains unclear. The germline V gene encodes CDR1 SGDLS and CDR2 YYNGEE. This CDR3 has 14 residues. Trimming removed 3 bases at V and 2 bases at J, with 12 bases between. As DNA, the CDR3 is TGTGCCAGCAGCGCGAGTCCGTACCCCTACGAGCAGTACTTC. It yields the protein CASSASPYPYEQYF.

The V and J genes are TRBV5-1 and TRBJ1-1, with D perhaps matching TRBD1 (5 bases). Per germline, CDR1 SGHRS and CDR2 YFSETQ. Trimming pared 0 bases from V and 10 bases from J, leaving 10 bases between. The CDR3 length is 12 residues. Written as DNA, the CDR3 is TGCGCCAGCAGCTTGGGGGGGAGTCTAGCTTTCTTT. Translated, it gives CASSLGGSLAFF.

This clone appeared a few times. The rearrangement links TRBV7-8 to TRBJ1-2; D unresolved. Germline V gene sequence: CDR1 SGHVS, CDR2 FQNEAQ. The ends were cut back, 1 base at V and 4 bases at J, with 10 bases in the middle. The CDR3 length is 14 residues. The CDR3 protein is CASSLVGGPYGYTF. The CDR3, as DNA: TGTGCCAGCAGCTTAGTTGGAGGGCCCTATGGCTACACCTTC.

The chain links TRBV6-4 to TRBJ1-2, with TRBD1 identical over 8 bases. This CDR3 is 15 amino acids long. Looked up from germline, CDR1 is MRHNA and CDR2 is SNTAGT. Unmatched junction bases numbered 8, after V lost 3 bases and J lost 5 bases. The CDR3 DNA is TGTGCCAGCAGTGAGACAGGGGATGGGGTTTATGGCTACACCTTC. Its protein product is CASSETGDGVYGYTF.

This clone has just one count. J is TRBJ2-1 and V is TRBV19; tentative D call: TRBD2 (7 bases). V was shortened by 2 bases and J by 6 bases, with 14 bases between the two germline ends. The CDR3 length is 15 residues. Germline V CDR1 and CDR2: LNHDA, SQIVND (reference sequence). CDR3 amino acids: CASSIRRGLGNEQFF. CDR3 nucleotides: TGTGCCAGTAGTATAAGGCGGGGGCTCGGCAATGAGCAGTTCTTC.

The V gene is TRBV6-5, the J gene TRBJ1-2; D call uncertain. The V gene's germline CDR1 is MNHEY and CDR2 SVGAGI. The CDR3 spans 14 residues. The germline V and J ends were trimmed by 5 bases and 4 bases, with 14 bases remaining between them. CDR3 protein: CASSPDWAAYGYTF. DNA for the CDR3: TGTGCCAGCAGTCCGGATTGGGCGGCCTATGGCTACACCTTC.

V and J are TRBV5-1 and TRBJ2-7; D may be TRBD1 (5 bases). Germline V CDR1 and CDR2: SGHRS, YFSETQ. The CDR3 covers 14 residues. Deletions cut 3 bases from V and 5 bases from J, with 15 bases between. CDR3 loop: CASSSIGDYDEQYF. CDR3 DNA: TGCGCCAGCAGCTCCATAGGGGATTACGACGAGCAGTACTTC.

This rearrangement joins TRBV11-1 to TRBJ2-7; unclear D gene. V was trimmed by 2 bases and J by 2 bases, leaving 13 bases between them. The CDR3 runs to 15 residues. CDR1 and CDR2 from the germline V gene are SGHAT and FQDESV (reference sequence). CDR3 DNA: TGTGCCAGCAGCTTATTTCAGTCCGTAACCTACGAGCAGTACTTC. The encoded protein is CASSLFQSVTYEQYF.

The J gene is TRBJ2-7, the V gene TRBV4-1; the match to TRBD2 covers 10 bases. Germline values: CDR1 MGHRA, CDR2 YSYEKL. Germline trimming cut 0 bases from V and 4 bases from J; bases unmatched to any gene: 12. CDR3 size: 18 residues. CDR3 sequence: CASSQDRTGLAGDYEQYF. The DNA for the CDR3 is TGCGCCAGCAGCCAAGATAGGACGGGTCTAGCGGGAGATTACGAGCAGTACTTC.

This chain connects TRBV4-1 to TRBJ1-5; 9 bases fit TRBD1. The V gene's germline CDR1 is MGHRA and CDR2 YSYEKL. J was trimmed by 9 bases and V by 1 base; bases with no gene match: 7. The CDR3 totals 15 residues. This CDR3 reads CASSQGDRASLPQHF. CDR3 sequence (DNA): TGCGCCAGCAGCCAAGGGGACAGGGCAAGTTTGCCCCAGCATTTT.

This chain uses TRBV27 with TRBJ2-1; D call uncertain. The CDR3 spans 17 residues. Trimming pared 5 bases from V and 2 bases from J, leaving 19 bases between. Germline CDR1 reads MNHEY; CDR2 reads SMNVEV (reference sequence). The CDR3 DNA reads as TGTGCCAGCAGTCTGACCTACGAGGACGGACCCTACAATGAGCAGTTCTTC. Its protein is CASSLTYEDGPYNEQFF.

The chain links TRBV9 to TRBJ2-4; 11 bases align to TRBD2. V shed 4 bases, J shed 6 bases, and the junction held 9 bases outside the gene matches. This CDR3 has 16 amino acids. The V gene's germline CDR1 is SGDLS and CDR2 YYNGEE. Written as DNA, the CDR3 is TGTGCCAGCAGCCCTCGGACTAGCGGGCTACTAAACATTCAGTACTTC. Protein product: CASSPRTSGLLNIQYF.

The V and J genes are TRBV30 and TRBJ2-7; no definite D call. V lost 5 bases to trimming and J lost 2 bases, with 10 bases between them. Germline V gene lookup returns CDR1 GTSNPN and CDR2 SVGIG (reference sequence). There are 12 residues in the CDR3. The chain's CDR3 is CAWASSPYEQYF. Written as DNA, the CDR3 is TGTGCCTGGGCCTCCTCCCCCTACGAGCAGTACTTC.